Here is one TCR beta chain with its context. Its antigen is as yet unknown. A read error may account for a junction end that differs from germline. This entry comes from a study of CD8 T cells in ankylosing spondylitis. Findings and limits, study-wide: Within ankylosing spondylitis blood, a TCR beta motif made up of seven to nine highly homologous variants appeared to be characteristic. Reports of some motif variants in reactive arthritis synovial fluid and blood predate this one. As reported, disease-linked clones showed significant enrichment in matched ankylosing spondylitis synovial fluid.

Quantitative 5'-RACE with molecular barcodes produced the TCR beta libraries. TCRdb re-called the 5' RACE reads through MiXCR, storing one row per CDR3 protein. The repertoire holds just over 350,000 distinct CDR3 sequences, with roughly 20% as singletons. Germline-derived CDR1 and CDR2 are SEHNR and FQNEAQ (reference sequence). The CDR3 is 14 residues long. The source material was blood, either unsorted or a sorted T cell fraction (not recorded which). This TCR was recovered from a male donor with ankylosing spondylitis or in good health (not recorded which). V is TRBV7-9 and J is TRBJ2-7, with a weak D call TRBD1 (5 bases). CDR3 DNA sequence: TGTGCTAGCAAGTCCCCGAGACAGACCTACGAGCAGTACTTC. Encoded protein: CASKSPRQTYEQYF.